This T cell receptor (beta chain) was retrieved from a study of blood T cells in healthy people across ages. Using a J-beta primer mix together with a sample-barcoded 5' primer, a second PCR was run for roughly 7 to 11 cycles. Every cDNA was tagged by a template-switch adaptor with 12 random nucleotides. TCRdb passed the 5' RACE reads through MiXCR, listing each CDR3 protein once. The table records about 680,000 distinct CDR3 sequences, around 45% of them present only once. The sample holds a few counts of this clonotype. CDR3 size: 21 residues. The trim removed 1 base at V and 0 bases at J, leaving 13 bases unmatched. Germline assignment: CDR1 MGHRA and CDR2 YSYEKL.

This receptor was identified in a woman in her sixties in good health. The specimen sequenced was blood. The rearrangement joins TRBV4-1 to TRBJ1-4; 11 bases map to TRBD1. The CDR3 reads CASSQGLLGQGGRTTNEKLFF. In DNA form, the CDR3 reads TGCGCCAGCAGCCAAGGCCTTTTGGGACAGGGGGGGAGAACAACTAATGAAAAACTGTTTTTT.